This TCR beta chain was found in a study of cytomegalovirus exposure and HLA in healthy donors. Study summary: The same platform was used for the approximately 120 validation repertoires as for the 666 first-cohort repertoires, as reported in a later analysis.

The CDR3 sequence is 13 residues long. CDR1 is KGHSH, CDR2 LQKENI, per germline. The V and J ends lost 3 bases and 4 bases respectively, with 9 bases between them. Profiling relied on immunoSEQ multiplex PCR, and the TCRdb table lists in-frame clones only, not all of them. Among over 110,000 clones listed, 80% to 90% were seen once. This sequence was found in a woman in her twenties or thirties in good health and CMV-seronegative. Sequenced input: PBMCs. The V gene is TRBV18, the J gene TRBJ2-5; no reliable D call. As DNA, the CDR3 is TGTGCCAGCTCACCCCCATCAGGAGAGACCCAGTACTTC. Encoded protein: CASSPPSGETQYF.